A selection of T cell receptor beta chains follows, all from one sample in a study of CD8 T cells in Susac syndrome. MiXCR, applied by TCRdb to the immunoSEQ multiplex PCR reads, yields one record per CDR3 protein. The table shows about 240,000 distinct CDR3 sequences, with 96% occurring only once. Material for sequencing was CD4+ T cells from PBMCs. These receptors all stem from a human donor with Susac syndrome. CDR3s include the opening cysteine and the closing phenylalanine or tryptophan. The D gene is left open where the match is weak. Only some rows state a clone size, as once, few, many or a class for expanded clones.

j_gene	d_gene	abundance	v_gene	CDR3nt	CDR3aa
TRBJ1-2	TRBD1	.	TRBV4-1	TGCGCCAGCAGCCACCCGGGACAGGGGGATGGCTACACCTTC	CASSHPGQGDGYTF
TRBJ2-3	.	.	TRBV28	TGTGCCAGCAGCCCGGCATGGGGGTCTTACACAGATACGCAGTATTTT	CASSPAWGSYTDTQYF
TRBJ2-7	TRBD2	.	TRBV9	TGTGCCAGCAGCCGGACTAGCGGGAGGACTCAGCAGTACTTC	CASSRTSGRTQQYF
TRBJ2-6	.	.	TRBV12-3/TRBV12-4	TGTGCCAGCAGTTTAGGGGGAAACTCTGGGGCCAACGTCCTGACTTTC	CASSLGGNSGANVLTF
TRBJ2-5	TRBD2	.	TRBV6-1	TGTGCCAGCAGACCGGGACTAGCGGGTCTTCGAACTGAAGAGACCCAGTACTTC	CASRPGLAGLRTEETQYF
TRBJ1-1	.	.	TRBV7-3	TGTGCCAGCAGCCGTAGCACAGTGAACACTGAAGCTTTCTTT	CASSRSTVNTEAFF
TRBJ2-1	TRBD2	.	TRBV20-1	TGCAGTGCTAGGTCGCCAGCGGGGGAGTCCTACAATGAGCAGTTCTTC	CSARSPAGESYNEQFF
TRBJ1-3	.	.	TRBV7-3	TGTGCCAGCAGCTCCGGTGGGGGGCACGGAAACACCATATATTTT	CASSSGGGHGNTIYF
TRBJ2-4	TRBD2	.	TRBV20-1	TGCAGTGCTCATCACGGGGGGGGAGCCAAAAACATTCAGTACTTC	CSAHHGGGAKNIQYF
TRBJ2-5	TRBD1	.	TRBV28	TGTGCCAGCAGTTTGCCCCCGACAGGGACAAAGACCCAGTACTTC	CASSLPPTGTKTQYF
TRBJ1-5	.	.	TRBV3-1	TGTGCCAGCAGCCAAGGGAGGGGAGGTCAGCCCCAGCATTTT	CASSQGRGGQPQHF
TRBJ2-6	.	once	TRBV7-9	TGTGCCAGCGAAGTATCTGGGGCCAACGTCCTGACTTTC	CASEVSGANVLTF
TRBJ2-2	.	once	TRBV30	TGTGCCTGGAGTGAGGATTTTACCTTCACCGGGGAGCTGTTTTTT	CAWSEDFTFTGELFF
TRBJ2-5	TRBD1	.	TRBV6-1	TGTGCCAGCAGTTTCCTAGGGACAGCCGAAGAGACCCAGTACTTC	CASSFLGTAEETQYF
TRBJ2-1	.	.	TRBV11-3	TGTGCCAGCAGCTTAAGGAGAGGGAGCTCCTACAATGAGCAGTTCTTC	CASSLRRGSSYNEQFF
TRBJ2-7	TRBD2	.	TRBV24-1	TGTGCCACCCCCCGTCCGGGGGGGGCCCGGGGCGAGCAGTACTTC	CATPRPGGARGEQYF
TRBJ2-5	.	.	TRBV9	TGTGCCAGCAGCGGATCAGTGGAGACCCAGTACTTC	CASSGSVETQYF
TRBJ2-5	.	.	TRBV7-9	TGTGCCAGCAGCTTCCAGACGGCCCAAGAGACCCAGTACTTC	CASSFQTAQETQYF
TRBJ2-2	.	.	TRBV7-2	TGTGCCAGCAGCTTACGGCAGTCCCCCGGGGAGCTGTTTTTT	CASSLRQSPGELFF
TRBJ2-6	TRBD1	.	TRBV7-2	TGTGCCAGCAGCCCCTCACAGGGGTCTGGGGCCAACGTCCTGACTTTC	CASSPSQGSGANVLTF
TRBJ2-3	TRBD2	.	TRBV20-1	TGCAGTGCTGCCCCATCTAGCGGCAGCACAGATACGCAGTATTTT	CSAAPSSGSTDTQYF
TRBJ2-1	.	.	TRBV7-3	TGTGCCAGCAGCTTATGGCCGGGAACTGAGCAGTTCTTC	CASSLWPGTEQFF